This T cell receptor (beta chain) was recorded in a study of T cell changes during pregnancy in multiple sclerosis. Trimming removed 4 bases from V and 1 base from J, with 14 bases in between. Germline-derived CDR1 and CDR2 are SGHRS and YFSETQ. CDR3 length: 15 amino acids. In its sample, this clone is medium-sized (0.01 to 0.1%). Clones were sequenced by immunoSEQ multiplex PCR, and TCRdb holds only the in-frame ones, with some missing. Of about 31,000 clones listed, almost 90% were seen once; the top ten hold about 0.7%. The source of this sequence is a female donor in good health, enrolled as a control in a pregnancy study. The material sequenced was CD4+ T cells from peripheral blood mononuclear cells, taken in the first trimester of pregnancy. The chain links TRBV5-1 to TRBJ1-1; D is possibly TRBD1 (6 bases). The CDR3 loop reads CASSLQGAANTEAFF. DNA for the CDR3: TGCGCCAGCAGCCTACAGGGAGCGGCGAACACTGAAGCTTTCTTT.